A single sample gave rise to the 20 T cell receptor beta chains below, sequenced in a study of technical replicates of blood from a few donors. TCRdb's copy holds only in-frame clones and misses some; the assay was immunoSEQ multiplex PCR. The profile shows just under 100,000 clones, about 96% of them singletons. Sequenced input: T cells isolated from PBMCs. The receptors here all came from a human donor in good health.

This chain joins TRBV7-7 and TRBJ2-6; D possibly corresponds to TRBD1 (5 bases). V was pared by 5 bases and J by 0 bases, with 11 bases between. Germline V lookup: CDR1 SSHAT, CDR2 FNYEAQ (reference sequence). This CDR3 comprises 16 residues. The CDR3 sequence: CASSRGASSGANVLTF. In nucleotides, the CDR3 is TGTGCCAGCAGCAGGGGCGCAAGCTCTGGGGCCAACGTCCTGACTTTC.

The chain has TRBV11-2 and TRBJ2-5; TRBD1 is a possible D gene (5 bases). There are 15 residues in the CDR3. Germline V CDR1 and CDR2: SGHAT, FQNNGV. V was pared by 5 bases and J by 5 bases, with 18 bases between. CDR3 DNA: TGTGCCAGCAGCCTCTCCCCAGGGAATGATGAGACCCAGTACTTC. Its protein is CASSLSPGNDETQYF.

A note on this clone: Other DNA sequences of this sample code for an identical CDR3. The chain links TRBV13 to TRBJ1-4; no firm D call. The CDR3 sequence is 14 residues long. Germline V lookup: CDR1 PRHDT, CDR2 FYEKMQ (reference sequence). V gave up 6 bases and J gave up 3 bases, with 11 bases separating them. CDR3 amino acids: CASSRRLSNEKLFF. CDR3 nucleotide sequence: TGTGCCAGCAGTCGGCGACTATCTAATGAAAAACTGTTTTTT.

The V and J genes are TRBV18 and TRBJ1-2; D is possibly TRBD1 (6 bases). Germline V CDR1 and CDR2: KGHSH, LQKENI. Trimming took 4 bases from V and 5 from J, leaving 17 bases between them. This CDR3 is built from 15 residues. CDR3 sequence (DNA): TGTGCCAGCTCACGATCGCGGACAGAACAGTATGGCTACACCTTC. Its translation: CASSRSRTEQYGYTF.

The V call is TRBV7-9, the J call TRBJ2-7, with 9 bases matching TRBD2. Germline CDR1 and CDR2: SEHNR and FQNEAQ (reference sequence). The V gene end was trimmed by 6 bases and the J gene end by 7 bases; junction bases not matched to a gene: 13. This CDR3 is built from 15 residues. CDR3 sequence reads: CASSMIAGVLGEQYF. In nucleotides, the CDR3 is TGTGCCAGCAGTATGATAGCGGGAGTATTGGGGGAGCAGTACTTC.

This chain joins TRBV19 and TRBJ1-1; 8 bases map to TRBD1. The CDR3 contains 16 residues. V gave up 3 bases and J gave up 0 bases; unmatched junction bases: 6. CDR1 is LNHDA, CDR2 SQIVND, per germline (reference sequence). The CDR3 coding sequence is TGTGCCAGTAGTATCGGGACAGGCCCCATGAACACTGAAGCTTTCTTT. This gives the protein CASSIGTGPMNTEAFF.

The chain recombines TRBV7-2 with TRBJ1-1; no reliable D call. Trimming pared 3 bases from V and 0 bases from J, leaving 8 bases between. Germline CDR1 SGHTA, CDR2 FQGNSA. CDR3 size: 14 residues. CDR3 DNA: TGTGCCAGCAGCTTGGGCTACATGAACACTGAAGCTTTCTTT. It translates to CASSLGYMNTEAFF.

The V call is TRBV29-1, the J call TRBJ2-5, with D uncertain. The germline V gene has CDR1 SQVTM and CDR2 ANQGSEA. V was clipped by 2 bases and J by 7 bases, with 17 bases between them. The CDR3 extends over 14 amino acids. The CDR3 sequence: CSVELGSASGTQYF. The CDR3 DNA reads TGCAGCGTTGAACTCGGGTCCGCTTCGGGGACCCAGTACTTC.

A single count supports this clone. The chain employs TRBV29-1 and TRBJ2-7; 9 bases are a match to TRBD2. The germline V gene has CDR1 SQVTM and CDR2 ANQGSEA. This CDR3 has 17 amino acids. V shed 4 bases, J shed 3 bases, and the junction held 16 bases outside the gene matches. The CDR3 sequence: CSVGSGRTQTTYYEQYF. DNA for the CDR3: TGCAGCGTTGGCAGCGGGAGGACCCAGACTACTTACTACGAGCAGTACTTC.

The gene calls are TRBV4-2 and TRBJ2-3, with D perhaps TRBD1 (6 bases). V lost 0 bases, J lost 6 bases, and 10 bases lay in between. Germline lookup yields CDR1 LGHNA and CDR2 YNFKEQ. The CDR3 totals 14 residues. This CDR3 reads CASSQEQGDDTQYF. DNA for the CDR3: TGTGCCAGCAGCCAAGAACAGGGTGATGATACGCAGTATTTT.

This clone was seen just once. The V gene is TRBV28, the J gene TRBJ2-7; no clear D. V lost 2 bases and J 4 bases, leaving 12 bases between the germline ends. Germline V gene lookup returns CDR1 MDHEN and CDR2 SYDVKM. This CDR3 spans 14 amino acids. This CDR3 is CASSLAPSQYEQYF. The DNA of the CDR3 is TGTGCCAGCAGTTTAGCCCCCAGTCAGTACGAGCAGTACTTC. Variable domain in full (rest from reference TRBV28 and TRBJ2-7): DVKVTQSSRYLVKRTGEKVFLECVQDMDHENMFWYRQDPGLGLRLIYFSYDVKMKEKGDIPEGYSVSREKKERFSLILESASTNQTSMYLCASSLAPSQYEQYFGPGTRLTVT.

This rearrangement joins TRBV28 to TRBJ2-2; possible D gene TRBD1, 6 bases. The germline V gene encodes CDR1 MDHEN and CDR2 SYDVKM. V lost 4 bases, J lost 4 bases, and 19 bases lay in between. The CDR3 length is 17 residues. CDR3 protein: CASSSYWDKSGTGELFF. DNA of the CDR3: TGTGCCAGCAGTTCTTACTGGGACAAGTCGGGCACCGGGGAGCTGTTTTTT.

The V and J genes are TRBV27 and TRBJ2-5; TRBD1 matches at 7 bases. The CDR3 length is 14 residues. CDR1 and CDR2 (germline): MNHEY, SMNVEV (reference sequence). The ends lost 7 bases at V and 3 bases at J; junction bases unmatched: 8. CDR3 in amino acids: CASTFPGTEETQYF. CDR3 DNA: TGTGCCAGCACCTTCCCCGGGACAGAAGAGACCCAGTACTTC.

V is TRBV19 and J is TRBJ2-1, with D tentatively TRBD2 (6 bases). V lost 3 bases, J lost 3 bases, and 12 bases lay in between. Looked up from germline, CDR1 is LNHDA and CDR2 is SQIVND (reference sequence). The CDR3 loop spans 15 amino acids. CDR3 coding DNA: TGTGCCAGTAGTATGGTGGGGGGATTCTACAATGAGCAGTTCTTC. Translated, it gives CASSMVGGFYNEQFF.

The J gene is TRBJ1-3, the V gene TRBV30, with 9 bases that match TRBD1. After removal of 5 bases from V and 7 bases from J, the junction contained 6 bases not matched to a gene. CDR3 length equals 13 residues. Germline CDR1 and CDR2: GTSNPN and SVGIG (reference sequence). CDR3 DNA sequence: TGTGCCTGGTTGGGACAGGGATGGAACACCATATATTTT. Translating it yields CAWLGQGWNTIYF.

The J gene is TRBJ2-1, the V gene TRBV9; 8 nucleotides line up with TRBD1. Per germline, CDR1 SGDLS and CDR2 YYNGEE. The CDR3 covers 15 residues. The J segment lost 6 bases and the V segment lost 4 bases, leaving 9 bases of the junction unmatched. For the CDR3, the DNA is TGTGCCAGCAGCACGCAGGGGGCCGTCCTCAATGAGCAGTTCTTC. Protein product: CASSTQGAVLNEQFF.

For the CDR3, the DNA is TGCGCCAGCAGCCAATCCCAGGGTGGCACTGAAGCTTTCTTT. Residues: CASSQSQGGTEAFF. The chain couples TRBV4-1 to TRBJ1-1; D is possibly TRBD1 (5 bases). The germline V gene has CDR1 MGHRA and CDR2 YSYEKL. There are 14 residues in the CDR3. Trimming took off 2 bases at V and 4 bases at J, with 11 bases between the two ends.

The V gene is TRBV19, the J gene TRBJ2-3; 7 bases fit TRBD1. CDR1 and CDR2 (germline): LNHDA, SQIVND (reference sequence). Trimming took 8 bases from V and 2 from J; bases not matched to a gene: 10. CDR3 length: 15 amino acids. The CDR3 region is CASSDRDWDTDTQYF. The CDR3 coding sequence is TGTGCCAGTTCCGACAGGGATTGGGACACAGATACGCAGTATTTT. Drawing the rest from reference TRBV19 and TRBJ2-3, the complete variable domain is DGGITQSPKYLFRKEGQNVTLSCEQNLNHDAMYWYRQDPGQGLRLIYYSQIVNDFQKGDIAEGYSVSREKKESFPLTVTSAQKNPTAFYLCASSDRDWDTDTQYFGPGTRLTVL.

This clone was recorded a few times. The chain joins TRBV2 to TRBJ1-1; a weak D match, TRBD1 (5 bases). The CDR3 loop spans 14 amino acids. The V gene lost 2 bases and the J gene lost 5 bases, with 12 bases spanning the gap. The germline V gene encodes CDR1 SNHLY and CDR2 FYNNEI. The CDR3 spells CASSERGSLTEAFF. The CDR3 DNA reads TGTGCCAGCAGTGAAAGGGGTTCACTGACTGAAGCTTTCTTT.

The rearrangement uses TRBV18 and TRBJ2-1; 13 bases fit TRBD2. With 4 bases clipped from V and 9 bases from J, the junction kept 6 bases outside the gene matches. The germline V gene has CDR1 KGHSH and CDR2 LQKENI. The CDR3 runs 15 residues. The CDR3 region is CASSQTSGGSGEQFF. The CDR3 DNA reads as TGTGCCAGCTCACAGACTAGCGGGGGGTCCGGTGAGCAGTTCTTC.